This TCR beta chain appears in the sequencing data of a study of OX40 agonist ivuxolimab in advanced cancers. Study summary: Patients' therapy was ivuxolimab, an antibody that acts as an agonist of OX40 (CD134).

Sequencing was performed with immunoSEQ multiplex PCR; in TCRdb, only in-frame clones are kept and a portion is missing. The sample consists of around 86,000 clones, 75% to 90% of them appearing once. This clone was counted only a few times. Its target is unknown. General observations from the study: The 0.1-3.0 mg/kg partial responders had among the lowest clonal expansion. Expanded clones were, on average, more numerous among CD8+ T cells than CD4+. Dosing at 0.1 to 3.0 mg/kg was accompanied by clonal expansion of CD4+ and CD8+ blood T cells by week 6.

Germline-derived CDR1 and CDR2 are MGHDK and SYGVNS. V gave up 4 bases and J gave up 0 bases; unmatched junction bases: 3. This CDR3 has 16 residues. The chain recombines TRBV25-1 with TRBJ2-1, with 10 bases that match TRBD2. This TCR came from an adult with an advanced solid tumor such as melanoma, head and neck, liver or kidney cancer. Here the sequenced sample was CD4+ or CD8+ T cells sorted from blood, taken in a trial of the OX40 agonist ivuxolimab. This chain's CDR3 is CASSAWTSGSYNEQFF. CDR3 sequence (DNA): TGTGCCAGCAGTGCCTGGACTAGCGGCTCCTACAATGAGCAGTTCTTC. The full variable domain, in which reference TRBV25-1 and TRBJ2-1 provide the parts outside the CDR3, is EADIYQTPRYLVIGTGKKITLECSQTMGHDKMYWYQQDPGMELHLIHYSYGVNSTEKGDLSSESTVSRIRTEHFPLTLESARPSHTSQYLCASSAWTSGSYNEQFFGPGTRLTVL.